Described below is a single T cell receptor (beta chain) sequence and its context. The data were taken from a study of control samples from healthy donors and cancer patients. Sequenced by immunoSEQ multiplex PCR; TCRdb stores in-frame clones only, minus some. The data show under 150,000 clones, just under 95% seen once. In germline, CDR1 is MNHEY, CDR2 SMNVEV (reference sequence). V was pared by 6 bases and J by 6 bases, with 18 bases between. This CDR3 spans 15 amino acids. The TCR was taken from a man aged 25 to 40 in good health. Sequenced sample: blood. The chain employs TRBV27 and TRBJ1-5, with a weak D call TRBD1 (6 bases). The CDR3 DNA is TGTGCCAGCAGAACCACGGACAGTGCGGGTCAGCCCCAGCATTTT. It is translated as CASRTTDSAGQPQHF.